This TCR beta chain is from a study of shared clonotypes between healthy human individuals. Overall study: The study used three CD4 naive, three CD4 memory, two CD8 naive and one CD8 memory plate per donor. The study, taken as a whole, reports: In having few donors, the study represented limited genetic and exposure-history diversity.

Comments on this clone: What it recognizes is unknown.

Trimming cost V 3 bases and J 6 bases, with 18 bases left between them. The CDR3 extends over 15 amino acids. Germline CDR1 SGDLS, CDR2 YYNGEE. Clones were sequenced by immunoSEQ multiplex PCR, and TCRdb holds only the in-frame ones, with some missing. The profile shows fewer than 1.4 million clones, approximately 80% of them singletons. The sample consisted of memory CD4+ T cells from PBMCs. Subset indicated: CD45RA-negative fraction. The clonotype originates from a man aged 18 to 29 in good health. Some clones in this sample may be carry-over from other donors' samples. The chain links TRBV9 to TRBJ1-1; TRBD1 is a possible D gene (5 bases). CDR3 sequence (DNA): TGTGCCAGCAGCGGTGCCGGGACCGCGAGACCTGAAGCTTTCTTT. Translated: CASSGAGTARPEAFF.